Sequencing of this TCR beta chain was carried out in a study of kidney transplant recipient with SARS-CoV-2 infection. MiXCR, run by TCRdb on the reads, gives a single entry per CDR3 protein. The sample contains 200,000 to 250,000 distinct CDR3 sequences, 25% to 30% of which appear only once. This clonotype was recorded a few times. One end of the junction is discordant with germline, which a read error may explain. Germline CDR1 and CDR2: DFQATT and SNEGSKA (reference sequence). This CDR3 region has 15 residues. This chain links TRBV20-1 with TRBJ2-1; 11 nucleotides align to TRBD2. Specimen: a blood sample, collected at baseline and on day 111 from a kidney transplant recipient. This receptor was obtained from a male patient in his 30s who had COVID-19 and was a kidney transplant recipient. Some T cells may be provided by the graft donor. CDR3 region: CSAPRTSGLHNGQFF. The CDR3 coding sequence is TGCAGTGCCCCACGGACTAGCGGGCTCCACAATGGGCAGTTCTTC.